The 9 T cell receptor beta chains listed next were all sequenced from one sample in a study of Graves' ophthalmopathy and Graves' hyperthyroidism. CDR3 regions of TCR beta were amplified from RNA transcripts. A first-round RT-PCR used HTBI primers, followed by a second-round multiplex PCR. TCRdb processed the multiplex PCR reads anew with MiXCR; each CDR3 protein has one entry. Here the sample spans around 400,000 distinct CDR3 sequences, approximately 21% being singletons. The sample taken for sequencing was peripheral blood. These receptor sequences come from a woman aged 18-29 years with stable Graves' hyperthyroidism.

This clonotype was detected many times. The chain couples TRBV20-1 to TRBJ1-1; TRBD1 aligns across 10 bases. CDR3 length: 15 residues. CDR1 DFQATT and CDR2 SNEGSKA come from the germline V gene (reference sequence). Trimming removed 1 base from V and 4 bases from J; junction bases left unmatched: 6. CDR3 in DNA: TGCAGTGCTAGAGCCCGGACAGGGGGGGGCACTGAAGCTTTCTTT. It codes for CSARARTGGGTEAFF.

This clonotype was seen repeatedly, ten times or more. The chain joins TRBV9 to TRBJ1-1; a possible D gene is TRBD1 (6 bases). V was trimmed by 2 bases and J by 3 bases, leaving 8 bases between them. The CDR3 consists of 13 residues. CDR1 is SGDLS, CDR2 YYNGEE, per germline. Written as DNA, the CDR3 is TGTGCCAGCAGCGTGTCAGGGGACACTGAAGCTTTCTTT. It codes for CASSVSGDTEAFF.

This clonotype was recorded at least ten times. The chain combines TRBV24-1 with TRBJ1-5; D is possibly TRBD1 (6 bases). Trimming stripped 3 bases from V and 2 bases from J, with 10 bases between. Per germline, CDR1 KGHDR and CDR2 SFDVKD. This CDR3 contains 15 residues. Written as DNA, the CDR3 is TGTGCCACCAGTGATGCAGGGGAAGGCAATCAGCCCCAGCATTTT. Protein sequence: CATSDAGEGNQPQHF.

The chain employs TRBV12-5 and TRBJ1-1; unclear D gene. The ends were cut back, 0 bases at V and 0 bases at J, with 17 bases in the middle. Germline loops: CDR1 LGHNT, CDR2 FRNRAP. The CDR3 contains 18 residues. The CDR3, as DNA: TGTGCTAGTGGTTTGGTAAGTGGGGAGAGGATTATGAACACTGAAGCTTTCTTT. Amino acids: CASGLVSGERIMNTEAFF.

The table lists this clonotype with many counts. Written as DNA, the CDR3 is TGTGCCAGTTTTCTCTATGGCTACACCTTC. This codes for CASFLYGYTF. The chain uses TRBV27 and TRBJ1-2; no reliable D call. CDR1 is MNHEY and CDR2 is SMNVEV in the germline V gene (reference sequence). The germline V and J ends were trimmed by 9 bases and 4 bases, with 6 bases remaining between them. The CDR3 sequence is 10 residues long.

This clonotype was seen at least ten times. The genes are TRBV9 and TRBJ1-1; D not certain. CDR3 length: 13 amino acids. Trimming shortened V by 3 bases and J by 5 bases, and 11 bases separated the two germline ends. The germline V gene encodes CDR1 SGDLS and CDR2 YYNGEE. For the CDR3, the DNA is TGTGCCAGCAGCGCACGCCCCATGACTGAAGCTTTCTTT. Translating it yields CASSARPMTEAFF.

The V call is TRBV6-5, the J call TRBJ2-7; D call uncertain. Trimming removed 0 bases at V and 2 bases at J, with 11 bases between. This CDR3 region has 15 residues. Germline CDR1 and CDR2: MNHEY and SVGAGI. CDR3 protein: CASSYSRDTTYEQYF. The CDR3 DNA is TGTGCCAGCAGTTACTCTCGCGACACGACCTACGAGCAGTACTTC.

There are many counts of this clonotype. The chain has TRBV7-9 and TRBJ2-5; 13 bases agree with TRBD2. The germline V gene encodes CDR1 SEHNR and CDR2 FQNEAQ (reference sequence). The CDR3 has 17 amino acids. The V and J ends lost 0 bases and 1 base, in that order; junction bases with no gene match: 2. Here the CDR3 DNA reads TGTGCCAGCAGCTTAGCGGGACTAGCGGGGATCCAAGAGACCCAGTACTTC. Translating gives CASSLAGLAGIQETQYF.

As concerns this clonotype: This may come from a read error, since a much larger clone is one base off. This CDR3 is CAIGLLTGGETKYF. The CDR3 DNA is TGTGCCATCGGACTGCTGACGGGGGGGGAGACCAAGTACTTC. The chain couples TRBV28 to TRBJ2-5; TRBD2 aligns across 8 bases. The CDR3 is 14 amino acids. Germline V gives CDR1 MDHEN, CDR2 SYDVKM. Variable domain in full (rest from reference TRBV28 and TRBJ2-5): DVKVTQSSRYLVKRTGEKVFLECVQDMDHENMFWYRQDPGLGLRLIYFSYDVKMKEKGDIPEGYSVSREKKERFSLILESASTNQTSMYLCAIGLLTGGETKYFGPGTRLLVL.